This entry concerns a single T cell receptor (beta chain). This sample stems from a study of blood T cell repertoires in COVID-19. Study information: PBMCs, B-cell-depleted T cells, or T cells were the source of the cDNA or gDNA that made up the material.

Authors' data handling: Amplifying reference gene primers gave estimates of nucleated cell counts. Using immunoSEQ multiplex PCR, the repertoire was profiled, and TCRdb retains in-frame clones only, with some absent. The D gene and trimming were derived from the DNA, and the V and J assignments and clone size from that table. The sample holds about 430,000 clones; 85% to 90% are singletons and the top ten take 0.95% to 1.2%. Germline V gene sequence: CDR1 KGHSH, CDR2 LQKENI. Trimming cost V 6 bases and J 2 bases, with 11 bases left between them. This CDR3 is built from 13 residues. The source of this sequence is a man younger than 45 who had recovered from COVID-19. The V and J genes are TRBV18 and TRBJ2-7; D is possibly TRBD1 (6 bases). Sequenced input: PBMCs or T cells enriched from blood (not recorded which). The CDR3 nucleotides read TGTGCCAGCTCCAGACAGGATCCCTACGAGCAGTACTTC. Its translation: CASSRQDPYEQYF.